This TCR beta chain was identified during a study of blood T cell repertoires in COVID-19 (dated by TCRdb to 2018 to 2021). Study-wide context: Samples covering the acute and convalescent phases of COVID-19 were provided by collaborators in the United States, Italy and Spain. A freely available public database, intended as a resource for researchers studying the immune response to SARS-CoV-2, is where the repertoires were released. Samples were obtained from the ongoing ImmuneRACE study (first 160 participants) and from approximately 1,200 subjects provided by 6 global collaborators. The prospective study material was composed of cDNA or gDNA derived from T cells, B-cell-depleted T cells, or PBMCs. Where available, HLA class I and class II types were taken from metadata supplied by the sample provider and were not determined by assay-based typing. The dataset comprised deeply sampled blood TCRbeta repertoires from subjects exposed to, actively infected with, or recovered from COVID-19. Nearly every sample came with metadata listing a de-identified subject ID, COVID-19 status, age in years and sex.

From the cysteine up to the phenylalanine, the CDR3 has a length of 14 residues. Of the read, only the CDR3 DNA is kept; its 42 bases are in frame from base 1. Comments on this clone: The antigen it binds to is not known. Qualities for individual bases were not recorded, and no much larger clone is one base off.

The paper as a whole reports these results and caveats: The amount of clinical and demographic metadata varied by source and participant and was provided uncurated.

TCRbeta CDR3 regions were amplified from genomic DNA by means of the immunoSEQ Assay, a bias-controlled multiplex PCR. As for the original processing: The number of nucleated cells in each sample was estimated by amplification of reference gene primers within the assay. To quantify the absolute abundance of each unique TCRbeta CDR3 rearrangement, sequence reads were collapsed and filtered. For each sample, productive Simpson clonality was calculated as the square root of Simpson's diversity index across productive rearrangements. The table comes from immuneACCESS by way of TCRdb, which keeps in-frame sequences with V and J called. Part of the clones is missing from these tables; in studies checked, under half for an unresolved V gene and the rest for unknown reasons. V, J and clone size were drawn from that table, and D and trimming were deduced from the DNA. Recorded for this sample are approximately 52,000 clones; about 85% of them occurred a single time. 10% to 15% of the sample is held by the ten biggest clonotypes.

Collaborating institutions collected whole blood in K2EDTA tubes following their own protocols. Collaborator samples were shipped for TCRbeta analysis as frozen whole blood, isolated PBMCs, or DNA extracted from either sample type. The receptor was derived from a woman of 80 years or more with acute or convalescent COVID-19. Recombination linked TRBV21-1 to TRBJ2-5; TRBD2 is the table's D call and was not checked against the DNA. TRBV21-1 is reported as a pseudogene. The sample taken for sequencing was peripheral blood. The CDR3 protein: CASRRASLQETQYF. DNA sequence: TGTGCCAGCAGAAGGGCTAGCCTCCAAGAGACCCAGTACTTC.